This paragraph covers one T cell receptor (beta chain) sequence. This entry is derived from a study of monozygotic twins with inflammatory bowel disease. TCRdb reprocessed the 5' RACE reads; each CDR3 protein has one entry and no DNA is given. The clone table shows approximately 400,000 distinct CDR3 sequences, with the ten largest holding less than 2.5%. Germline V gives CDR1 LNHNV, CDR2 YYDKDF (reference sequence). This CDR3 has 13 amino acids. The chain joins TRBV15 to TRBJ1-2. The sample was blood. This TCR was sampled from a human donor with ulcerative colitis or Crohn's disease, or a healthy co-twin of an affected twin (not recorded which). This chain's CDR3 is CATSRDLHYGYTF.